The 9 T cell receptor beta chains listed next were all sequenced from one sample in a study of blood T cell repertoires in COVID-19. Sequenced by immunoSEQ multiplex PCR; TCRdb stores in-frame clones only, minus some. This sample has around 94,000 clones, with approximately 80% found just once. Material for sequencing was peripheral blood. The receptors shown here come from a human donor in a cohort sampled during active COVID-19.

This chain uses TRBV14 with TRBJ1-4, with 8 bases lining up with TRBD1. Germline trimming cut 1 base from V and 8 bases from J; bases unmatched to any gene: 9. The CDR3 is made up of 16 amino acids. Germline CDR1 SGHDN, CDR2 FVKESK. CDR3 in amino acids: CASSQGWTGMREKLFF. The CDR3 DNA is TGTGCCAGCAGCCAAGGTTGGACAGGGATGAGAGAAAAACTGTTTTTT.

CDR3 nucleotides: TGTGCCAGCAGCTTGGTGGGACAGGGTAGGGACGAGCAGTACTTC. This encodes CASSLVGQGRDEQYF. The chain combines TRBV5-4 with TRBJ2-7, with 9 bases that match TRBD1. This CDR3 spans 15 amino acids. Germline V gene lookup returns CDR1 SGHNT and CDR2 YYREEE (reference sequence). V was clipped by 0 bases and J by 5 bases; unmatched bases: 6.

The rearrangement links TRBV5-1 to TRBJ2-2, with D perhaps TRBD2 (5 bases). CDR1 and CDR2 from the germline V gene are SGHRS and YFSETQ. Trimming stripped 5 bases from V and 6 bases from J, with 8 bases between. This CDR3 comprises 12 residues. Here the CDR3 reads CASSQAAGELFF. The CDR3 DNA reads TGCGCCAGCAGTCAAGCGGCCGGGGAGCTGTTTTTT.

The CDR3 reads CASSQVNRAGEAFF. The DNA of the CDR3 is TGCGCCAGCAGCCAAGTGAACAGGGCGGGTGAAGCTTTCTTT. This sequence joins TRBV4-1 and TRBJ1-1; TRBD1 is a possible D gene (6 bases). V was shortened by 1 base and J by 7 bases, with 13 bases between the two germline ends. Germline-derived CDR1 and CDR2 are MGHRA and YSYEKL. The CDR3 consists of 14 residues.

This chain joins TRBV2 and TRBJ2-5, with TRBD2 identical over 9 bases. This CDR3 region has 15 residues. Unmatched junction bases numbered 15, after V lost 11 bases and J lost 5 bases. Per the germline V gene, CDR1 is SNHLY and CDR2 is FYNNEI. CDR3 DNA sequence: TGTGCCGGGGGGGCCGGGACTAGCTTATCCGAGACCCAGTACTTC. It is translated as CAGGAGTSLSETQYF. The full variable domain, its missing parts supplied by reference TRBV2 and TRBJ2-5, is EPEVTQTPSHQVTQMGQEVILRCVPISNHLYFYWYRQILGQKVEFLVSFYNNEISEKSEIFDDQFSVERPDGSNFTLKIRSTKLEDSAMYFCAGGAGTSLSETQYFGPGTRLLVL.

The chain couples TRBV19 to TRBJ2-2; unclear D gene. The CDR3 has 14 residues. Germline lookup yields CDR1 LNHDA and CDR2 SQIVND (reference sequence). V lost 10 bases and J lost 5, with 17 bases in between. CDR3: CAIRDPPGTGELFF. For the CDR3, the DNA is TGTGCCATCCGAGACCCGCCCGGGACCGGGGAGCTGTTTTTT.

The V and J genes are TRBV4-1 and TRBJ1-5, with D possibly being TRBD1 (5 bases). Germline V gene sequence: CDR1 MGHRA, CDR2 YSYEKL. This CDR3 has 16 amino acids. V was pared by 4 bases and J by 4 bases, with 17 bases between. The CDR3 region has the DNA TGCGCCAGCAGCCGAGTCCAGACAGAGCAGAATCAGCCCCAGCATTTT. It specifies CASSRVQTEQNQPQHF.

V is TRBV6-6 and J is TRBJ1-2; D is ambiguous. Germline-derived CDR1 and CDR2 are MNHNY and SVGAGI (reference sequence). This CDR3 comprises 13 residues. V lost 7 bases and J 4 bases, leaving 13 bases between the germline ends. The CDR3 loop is CASKMEGGYGYTF. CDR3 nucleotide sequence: TGTGCCAGCAAAATGGAAGGCGGCTATGGCTACACCTTC.

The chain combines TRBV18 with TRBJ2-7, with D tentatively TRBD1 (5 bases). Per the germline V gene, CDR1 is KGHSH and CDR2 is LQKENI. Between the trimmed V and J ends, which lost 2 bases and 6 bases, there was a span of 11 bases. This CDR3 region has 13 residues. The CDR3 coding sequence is TGTGCCAGCTCACCAGTCGCTAGGGGCGAGCAGTACTTC. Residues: CASSPVARGEQYF.